One T cell receptor beta chain is described in this entry. No cognate antigen has been identified for it. Qualities for individual bases were not recorded, and no much larger clone is one base off. Library prep was done by the immunoSEQ multiplex PCR assay. For the multiplex PCR, a mixture combining 60 forward primers for TCR Vbeta segments and 13 reverse primers for TCR Jbeta segments was used. A multiplex PCR assay on genomic DNA amplified the CDR3 region of rearranged TCR beta genes. On the Illumina HiSeq System, the amplified TCR beta libraries were sequenced as 87-base-pair reads. The study's own analysis went as follows. A later analysis tallied 80 million to 95 million unique TCR beta chains across the 700 or so repertoires, and about 10 million of those chains were shared by two or more donors. To remove PCR and sequencing errors, raw reads were error-corrected and collapsed into unique sequences using a nearest-neighbor algorithm that merged closely related sequences. CDR3 sequences were aligned to IMGT reference sequences to assign V, D and J gene segments. For a sequence to be retained, a match of at least six nucleotides to both a V gene segment and a J gene segment was required. A rearrangement counted as productive if the CDR3 had no stop codons and remained in frame with V and J, and every other rearrangement counted as non-productive. Following IMGT convention, CDR3 was defined as the stretch from the second conserved V-encoded cysteine up to the conserved J-encoded phenylalanine. Sequences without an unambiguous match to a single V gene segment were excluded from the earlier analysis of almost 600 of the donors. In an earlier analysis of approximately 610 of the donors, V segments were called functional above 56.7% productive rearrangements and were called segregating when the between-donor standard deviation exceeded 5%. A statistical classification framework was developed to diagnose cytomegalovirus status using the catalog of TCR beta chain sequences. A later analysis assigned V and J genes by comparing TCR nucleotide sequences with IMGT/GENE-DB human TR gene sequences. A later analysis assigned CDR3 sequences and most-parsimonious VDJ recombination scenarios with the TCRdist pipeline. A later analysis defined each TCR beta chain by its CDR3 amino acid sequence plus V-gene family, and excluded reads lacking a unique V-gene family. A later analysis removed 600 or so highly shared, low-generation-probability nucleotide sequences to deal with suspected cross-contamination and a sequencing artifact. In a later analysis, a clonal expansion index for each public chain was calculated from normalized within-repertoire ranks of inferred template counts. Generation probabilities in a later analysis came from a VDJ recombination model fitted to out-of-frame rearrangements, and those results were checked against IGoR. In a later analysis, hypergeometric tests were used to score TCR-TCR, TCR-HLA and TCR-CMV co-occurrence, with a repertoire-size bias correction applied to TCR pairs. In a later analysis, false discovery rates were estimated by permuting HLA or CMV assignments 20 times. In a later analysis, co-occurring TCRs were grouped with DBSCAN, and TCRdist sequence similarity was added when clustering was performed within HLA-allele-positive subsets. Repertoires with fewer than 30,000 or more than 120,000 public chains were left out of co-occurrence clustering, as were about five repertoires with anomalous nucleotide sharing. The clones in this table, taken by TCRdb from immuneACCESS, are in-frame only. Not every clone is retained; where verified, under half of the shortfall comes from an unresolved V gene, and the cause of the rest is unknown. For V, J and clone size, that table is used; D and trimming come from the DNA. The sample profile shows 180,000 or so clones; around 80% of them were found once. Approximately 1.3% of the sample comes from the top ten.

The V end gives up 7 bases and the J end 5 bases, leaving 1 base in the junction not matched to a gene. The CDR3 runs 11 amino acids, cysteine and phenylalanine included. Only the CDR3 DNA is retained, 33 bases long and in frame from the first base. Reading the germline V gene (reference sequence) gives CDR1 DFQATT and CDR2 SNEGSKA. This sample was included in a study of cytomegalovirus exposure and HLA in healthy donors (dated 2017 in TCRdb). Broadly, across the study: In an earlier analysis of roughly 590 of the donors, under 300 Gb of sequence data and just under 120 million unique TCR beta sequences from roughly 190 million T cells were reported. The aim of the study was to test whether cataloging public T cell receptors could identify signatures of past pathogen exposure. Donor age, sex, ethnicity and CMV serostatus were collected together with the repertoire data. An earlier analysis of fewer than 750 of the donors used high-throughput TCR beta sequencing to judge whether each TCR beta V gene segment behaved as functional or pseudogenic. HLA typing included class I and class II loci at four-digit resolution. In a later analysis, previously published TCR beta repertoires from roughly 710 donors were re-analyzed and high-resolution HLA genotyping was added so that TCR occurrence patterns could be studied. About five DR-DQ haplotypes were treated as single units for association and clustering because of strong linkage in the cohort. Typing coverage differed by locus: A, B, C, DRB1 and DQB1 were typed in roughly 620-640 donors, DQA1 in 500 to 550, DPA1 in approximately 600, and DPB1 in 472. Among approximately 370 genotyped donors of the cohort, an average of about 240,000 unique TCR beta nucleotide sequences was sequenced per donor, of which roughly 18% were non-productive. To predict cytomegalovirus infection status, the study brought together high-throughput TCR immunosequencing, statistical association of individual TCRs with disease status, and machine learning. The study profiled the T cell repertoires of 666 subjects by immunosequencing and related them to cytomegalovirus serostatus. Along with the roughly 610-subject first cohort, a separate validation cohort of around 120 different subjects was used. Rather than drawing on any new phenotypic data, the later analysis identified candidate immune exposures from TCR beta sequences and the way those sequences occurred across donors. An early release that covered about 600 HLA-typed donors contained about 300 gigabases of sequencing data and roughly 84 million unique TCR sequences. A later genetic analysis took genome-wide SNP genotypes for about 60% of the roughly 670 donors and used that subset as a discovery cohort. Every discovery cohort repertoire had been produced on one sequencing platform. Among the approximately 430 genotyped donors, 81% belonged to the genetic ancestry cluster associated with self-reported Caucasian donors. Summary of the overall study and its limitations: In a later analysis, most CMV-associated TCR beta chains were found to appear HLA-restricted, with HLA associations seemingly driven largely by CMV exposure. Assigning TCR associations to individual alleles was difficult when HLA alleles, especially DR and DQ, strongly co-occurred. V-gene and J-gene trimming of TCR beta chains was associated with a missense DCLRE1C variant in a later genetic analysis, and the association was replicated in an independent cohort. A cluster of highly shared sequence variants was judged likely to be a technical artifact of the sequencing pipeline. A further reported finding was that TCR beta sequences accurately predicted the HLA-A and HLA-B alleles for most subjects in the first cohort. It was suggested by the authors that the approach could potentially be generalized to other disease states and immunological phenotypes. In vitro tests confirmed that a few of the cytomegalovirus-associated TCR beta chains recognize cytomegalovirus antigens. According to a later genetic analysis, donors in an Asian-associated ancestry cluster had fewer N-insertions in productive TCRs than the approximately 630-donor mean. Roughly uniform sequencing depth across donors was assumed in presence/absence analyses, although this assumption may not hold. In both the original and validation cohorts, the classifier was reported to diagnose cytomegalovirus status with high specificity and sensitivity. In an earlier analysis of about 540 of the donors, most TCR beta V segments were observed in productive rearrangements about 87% or about 30% of the time, broadly matching IMGT annotations. The cohort was sequenced for TCR beta chains only, and without alpha or paired-chain data the features that could be detected were limited. Because counts were too low, seventeen rarely observed V segments, including chromosome 9 orphons, were left out of the earlier analysis of about 620 of the donors. In a later analysis, TCR association rates were found to vary across HLA loci, with the most associated TCRs seen for DRB1 alleles and the fewest for HLA-C alleles. A later analysis associated around 16,000 TCR beta sequences with specific HLA alleles at a false discovery rate of 0.05. A total of 150 to 200 TCR beta chains were listed by the study as associated with cytomegalovirus. Across donors, most TCR sequences were observed very rarely, whereas some public TCRs were present in many individuals. A later analysis found that HLA-associated TCR beta chains were more clonally expanded and had lower generation probabilities than equally common non-associated chains. According to a later analysis, parvovirus B19, influenza, CMV and Epstein-Barr virus appeared linked to several top co-occurrence clusters. Some IMGT-functional V segments, including TRBV6-2 and TRBV6-3, could not be told apart with the 87-base-pair reads, so those segments were excluded. HLA typing was unavailable for some donors at each locus, so association tests used only the typed subset. CMV serostatus was the only immune exposure information available for the cohort. Linkage disequilibrium might explain the correlated functional status among segregating V segments, but an unknown experimental factor could not be excluded.

In total, just over 650 healthy bone marrow donors made up the cohort. Cohort members were all nominally healthy when sampled, although unrecorded immune exposures were likely present. The donor tested CMV seropositive and was one of the 289 seropositive cohort members. Every donor gave a peripheral blood sample, and the peripheral blood mononuclear cells from that sample were used for TCR beta sequencing. The Qiagen DNeasy Blood Extraction Kit was used to extract genomic DNA from the blood cell samples. The TCR comes from a girl between 10 and 17 years old in good health and CMV-seropositive. The sequenced sample consisted of PBMCs. The chain employs TRBV20-1 and TRBJ2-1, with 8 middle bases fitting TRBD2. The CDR3 corresponds to CSGSGDNEQFF. At the DNA level, the sequence is TGCAGTGGTAGCGGGGACAATGAGCAGTTCTTC.